The clone carrying this T cell receptor beta chain was picked up many times. The antigen is undetermined. Study-wide findings and caveats: Tumor Tregs overlapped most with tumor, then blood, naive CD4+ cells. The larger cohort examined one V-J beta rearrangement, not whole repertoires.

The germline V gene encodes CDR1 SGHVS and CDR2 FQNEAQ. The CDR3 is made up of 15 amino acids. Germline trimming cut 7 bases from V and 2 bases from J; bases unmatched to any gene: 9. Purified naive CD4+ T cells were depleted of CD25+ Tregs. TCRdb re-analysed the 5' RACE reads in MiXCR, keeping a single row per CDR3 protein. Here the sample spans some 30,000 distinct CDR3 sequences, 26% being singletons. The chain uses TRBV7-8 and TRBJ2-7, with 9 bases aligning to TRBD1. Material for sequencing was naive CD4+ T cells sorted from a lymph node. Stated subset: naive CD4+ T cells, CD4+CD45RA+CD25-. The sequence was obtained from a female donor with breast cancer. CDR3 bases: TGTGCCAGCAATACCCACGGGACAGGGCCCTACGAGCAGTACTTC. This codes for CASNTHGTGPYEQYF.